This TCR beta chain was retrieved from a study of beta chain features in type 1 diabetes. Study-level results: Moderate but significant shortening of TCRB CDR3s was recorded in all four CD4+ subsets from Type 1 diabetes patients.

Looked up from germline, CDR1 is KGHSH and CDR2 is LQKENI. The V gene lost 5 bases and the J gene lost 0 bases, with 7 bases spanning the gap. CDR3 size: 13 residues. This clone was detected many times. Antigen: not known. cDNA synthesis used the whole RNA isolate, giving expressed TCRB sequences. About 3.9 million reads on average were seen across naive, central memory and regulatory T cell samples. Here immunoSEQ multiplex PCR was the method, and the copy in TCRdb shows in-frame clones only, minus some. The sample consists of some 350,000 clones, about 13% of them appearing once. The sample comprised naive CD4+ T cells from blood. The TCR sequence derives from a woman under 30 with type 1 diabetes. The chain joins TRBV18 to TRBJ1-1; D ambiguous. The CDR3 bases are TGTGCCAGCTCAACAGAGATGAACACTGAAGCTTTCTTT. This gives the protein CASSTEMNTEAFF.